A selection of T cell receptor beta chains follows, all from one sample in a study of blood T cell repertoires in COVID-19. Using immunoSEQ multiplex PCR, the repertoire was profiled, and TCRdb retains in-frame clones only, with some absent. Here the sample spans hundreds of thousands of clones, over 80% being singletons. Sequenced sample: PBMCs or T cells enriched from blood (not recorded which). The receptors come from a man between 50 and 59 years old who had been exposed to COVID-19. Both conserved end residues are trimmed from each CDR3.

cdr3_length,v_call,cdr3_aa
13,TRBV9,ASSVAGHDNSPLH
15,TRBV24-1,ATSDYIRTGGADTQY
13,TRBV19,ASRETGEWNYGYT
15,TRBV14,ASSQVGQGRNTGELF
10,TRBV29-1,SVDRGSTEAF
15,TRBV9,ASSVPPGTGDTDTQY
13,TRBV5-1,ASSYTSGGTNTQY
15,TRBV30,AWSPLTGYLTGNTIY
14,TRBV5-1,ASSLLGQGAGTEAF
11,TRBV15,ATSRDRGYEQY